The entry below describes one TCR beta chain. This entry is derived from a study of blood T cell repertoires in COVID-19. Study-level background: Donors in the United States, Italy and Spain gave samples during acute or convalescent COVID-19. Nucleic acid was either cDNA or gDNA, and it came from T cells, B-cell-depleted T cells, or PBMCs.

As handled by the study authors: Reference gene primer amplification yielded estimated nucleated cell counts. Generated by immunoSEQ multiplex PCR, the TCRdb table keeps only in-frame clones and is missing some. V and J calls and clone size are as listed in that table; D and trimming were resolved from the DNA. This table holds approximately 250,000 clones, almost 85% found once. V dropped 7 bases and J dropped 7 bases, with 8 bases sitting between them. There are 10 residues in the CDR3. Germline V gene sequence: CDR1 SQVTM, CDR2 ANQGSEA. The chain links TRBV29-1 to TRBJ2-1; the D is unclear. Sequencing was performed on peripheral blood. The TCR originated in a man aged 50 to 59 with acute or convalescent COVID-19. CDR3 sequence reads: CSAASNEQFF. The CDR3 DNA reads as TGCAGCGCCGCTAGTAATGAGCAGTTCTTC.